These T cell receptor beta chains were read from a single sample in a study of blood T cell repertoires in COVID-19. Profiled with immunoSEQ multiplex PCR; TCRdb holds only in-frame clones, not every one. The sample has fewer than 300,000 clones, roughly 85% seen once; the top ten hold around 4.5%. The sample consisted of PBMCs or T cells enriched from blood (not recorded which). Receptor source: a woman in her twenties or thirties who had recovered from COVID-19. Both conserved end residues are part of each CDR3.

CDR3: CASSQGQGAQTDTQYF
V: TRBV4-2
J: TRBJ2-3

CDR3: CASSASGPPMDNEQFF
V: TRBV5-1
J: TRBJ2-1

CDR3: CASSDRGGAGNTEAFF
V: TRBV10-2
J: TRBJ1-1

CDR3: CSVELGGGAWEQFF
V: TRBV29-1
J: TRBJ2-1

CDR3: CASSIRHGSNEQFF
V: TRBV19
J: TRBJ2-1

CDR3: CASSPQGGGVNSPLHF
V: TRBV7-2
J: TRBJ1-6

CDR3: CASSTTGVSNQPQHF
V: TRBV19
J: TRBJ1-5

CDR3: CASSQDWPGSSGNTIYF
V: TRBV3-1/TRBV3-2
J: TRBJ1-3

CDR3: CASSESRTDHTEAFF
V: TRBV2
J: TRBJ1-1

CDR3: CASSIVGVTEAFF
V: TRBV19
J: TRBJ1-1

CDR3: CASSWASRGYGYTF
V: TRBV5-1
J: TRBJ1-2

CDR3: CASRQGAYEQYF
V: TRBV2
J: TRBJ2-7

CDR3: CASSHTGSGNTIYF
V: TRBV7-2
J: TRBJ1-3

CDR3: CASSYRDNYGYTF
V: TRBV7-9
J: TRBJ1-2

CDR3: CASSIAGESGNSPLHF
V: TRBV19
J: TRBJ1-6

CDR3: CSVEDSEREVYNEQFF
V: TRBV29-1
J: TRBJ2-1

CDR3: CASRFTSGQGSNQPQHF
V: TRBV28
J: TRBJ1-5

CDR3: CASNTGQGARTDTQYF
V: TRBV27
J: TRBJ2-3

CDR3: CASSHRERGGNEQFF
V: TRBV3-1/TRBV3-2
J: TRBJ2-1

CDR3: CASAPGWDQPQHF
V: TRBV2
J: TRBJ1-5

CDR3: CASSENARKDEQYF
V: TRBV25-1
J: TRBJ2-7

CDR3: CASSPALAGGPHQETQYF
V: TRBV18
J: TRBJ2-5

CDR3: CASSVGGLEQFF
V: TRBV9
J: TRBJ2-1

CDR3: CATSPGGGDQPQHF
V: TRBV24-1
J: TRBJ1-5

CDR3: CASSLANTIYF
V: TRBV12-3/TRBV12-4
J: TRBJ1-3

CDR3: CATSVRSNQPQHF
V: TRBV15
J: TRBJ1-5

CDR3: CASSQTGYGYTEAFF
V: TRBV7-2
J: TRBJ1-1

CDR3: CASSQEARGPRKNIQYF
V: TRBV4-2
J: TRBJ2-4

CDR3: CASSRGTGASPLHF
V: TRBV5-6
J: TRBJ1-6

CDR3: CASSHQWGGSQETQYF
V: TRBV3-1/TRBV3-2
J: TRBJ2-5

CDR3: CASSLDRGQSPLHF
V: TRBV18
J: TRBJ1-6

CDR3: CASSSEYRGGYTF
V: TRBV28
J: TRBJ1-2

CDR3: CASSLNRGRETQYF
V: TRBV5-5
J: TRBJ2-5

CDR3: CASSVVPFYEQYF
V: TRBV2
J: TRBJ2-7

CDR3: CASSLDSYEQYF
V: TRBV28
J: TRBJ2-7

CDR3: CASSLVGDSGNTIYF
V: TRBV7-9
J: TRBJ1-3

CDR3: CASSTGQGAYEQYF
V: TRBV5-1
J: TRBJ2-7

CDR3: CASSELGWNSPLHF
V: TRBV5-4
J: TRBJ1-6

CDR3: CASSERYEQYF
V: TRBV6-1
J: TRBJ2-7

CDR3: CASSDRDRGRSPLHF
V: TRBV6-1
J: TRBJ1-6

CDR3: CASSESGTGALDTQYF
V: TRBV2
J: TRBJ2-3

CDR3: CASSLRREQGYEQYF
V: TRBV5-4
J: TRBJ2-7